This passage covers 26 T cell receptor beta chains from one sample sequenced in a study of blood T cell repertoires in COVID-19. Clones were sequenced by immunoSEQ multiplex PCR, and TCRdb holds only the in-frame ones, with some missing. This sample yields 90,000 or so clones, of which 75% to 90% are seen a single time; 3% to 4% belongs to the top ten. The specimen was peripheral blood. All receptors come from a woman between 65 and 79 years old with acute or convalescent COVID-19.

A word on this clone: The junction differs from germline at one of its ends, possibly a read error. CDR3 nucleotides: TGCAGCGTGGAAGGACTAGCGGTCACAGATACGCAGTATTTT. Amino acid sequence: CSVEGLAVTDTQYF. V usage is TRBV29-1 and J usage is TRBJ2-3; 10 bases align to TRBD2. Per the germline V gene, CDR1 is SQVTM and CDR2 is ANQGSEA. The CDR3 covers 14 residues.

This chain joins TRBV24-1 and TRBJ2-2, with D possibly matching TRBD2 (6 bases). Germline V gene data show CDR1 as KGHDR and CDR2 as SFDVKD. Trimming took 0 bases from V and 7 from J, leaving 11 bases between them. The CDR3 totals 15 residues. In DNA form, the CDR3 reads TGTGCCACCAGTGATTTGGGCGGGGTAGGCGGGGAGCTGTTTTTT. Translated, it gives CATSDLGGVGGELFF.

V is TRBV2 and J is TRBJ2-2; 10 nucleotides line up with TRBD1. The CDR3 sequence is 17 residues long. J lost 2 bases, V lost 6 bases, and 9 bases had no gene match. Germline values: CDR1 SNHLY, CDR2 FYNNEI. As DNA, the CDR3 is TGTGCCAGCAGCGAGTGGGGACAGGGGAGCAACACCGGGGAGCTGTTTTTT. It is translated as CASSEWGQGSNTGELFF.

The rearrangement joins TRBV6-4 to TRBJ1-1; weak D call: TRBD1 (6 bases). This CDR3 has 13 residues. CDR1 and CDR2 (germline): MRHNA, SNTAGT. V shed 3 bases and J shed 5 bases, with 10 bases lying between them. The CDR3 nucleotides are TGTGCCAGCAGTGAAACAGGGTTTACTGAAGCTTTCTTT. It translates to CASSETGFTEAFF.

The chain joins TRBV7-9 to TRBJ1-1; D gene uncertain. The CDR3 totals 11 residues. V was shortened by 5 bases and J by 11 bases, with 12 bases between the two germline ends. In germline, CDR1 is SEHNR, CDR2 FQNEAQ (reference sequence). The CDR3 DNA sequence: TGTGCCAGCAGCCTCGACTTGGAGGCTTTCTTT. It yields the protein CASSLDLEAFF.

The J gene is TRBJ2-7, the V gene TRBV10-2; tentative D call: TRBD2 (5 bases). The CDR3 is made up of 15 amino acids. Germline V gene data show CDR1 as WSHSY and CDR2 as SAAADI. The V gene lost 1 base and the J gene lost 3 bases, with 13 bases spanning the gap. CDR3 sequence reads: CASSELKVRGYEQYF. The CDR3 nucleotides are TGCGCCAGCAGTGAGTTGAAGGTCCGGGGCTACGAGCAGTACTTC.

The chain has TRBV30 and TRBJ1-5, with 7 bases fitting TRBD1. The CDR3 covers 13 residues. V was pared by 3 bases and J by 5 bases, with 4 bases of the junction left unmatched. Per germline, CDR1 GTSNPN and CDR2 SVGIG (reference sequence). CDR3: CAWSGTGDQPQHF. For the CDR3, the DNA is TGTGCCTGGAGCGGCACAGGGGATCAGCCCCAGCATTTT.

The V and J genes are TRBV5-1 and TRBJ1-4; 7 nucleotides line up with TRBD1. After removal of 6 bases from V and 1 base from J, the junction contained 9 bases not matched to a gene. The CDR3 has 16 amino acids. Germline CDR1 SGHRS, CDR2 YFSETQ. The CDR3 sequence: CASTRTGQGTNEKLFF. The CDR3 DNA follows: TGCGCCAGCACCCGGACAGGCCAGGGAACTAATGAAAAACTGTTTTTT.

V is TRBV2 and J is TRBJ1-1; TRBD1 is a possible D gene (6 bases). The V and J ends lost 4 bases and 1 base respectively, with 10 bases between them. Germline V gene lookup returns CDR1 SNHLY and CDR2 FYNNEI. The CDR3 is made up of 14 amino acids. The CDR3 DNA follows: TGTGCCAGCAGTGTACTACAGGGGAACACTGAAGCTTTCTTT. Protein product: CASSVLQGNTEAFF.

This rearrangement joins TRBV5-1 to TRBJ2-3; maybe TRBD2 (5 bases). Germline CDR1 SGHRS, CDR2 YFSETQ. The V and J ends lost 4 bases and 3 bases respectively, with 21 bases between them. This CDR3 contains 17 residues. The DNA for the CDR3 is TGCGCCAGCAGCCGGGGTCAAGGGAATATGTTAACAGATACGCAGTATTTT. It specifies CASSRGQGNMLTDTQYF.

The V and J genes are TRBV6-5 and TRBJ1-5, with D maybe TRBD1 (6 bases). Trimming pared 6 bases from V and 4 bases from J, leaving 10 bases between. This CDR3 contains 13 residues. The germline CDR1 and CDR2 sequences are MNHEY and SVGAGI. CDR3 DNA: TGTGCCAGCAGAGGGACAATAAATCAGCCCCAGCATTTT. It translates to CASRGTINQPQHF.

The chain recombines TRBV18 with TRBJ2-1; tentative D call: TRBD1 (6 bases). The ends were cut back, 0 bases at V and 7 bases at J, with 13 bases in the middle. The CDR3 is made up of 15 amino acids. Germline V CDR1 and CDR2: KGHSH, LQKENI. The CDR3: CASSPPWQGTNEQFF. CDR3 in DNA: TGTGCCAGCTCACCACCGTGGCAGGGGACGAATGAGCAGTTCTTC.

The V and J genes are TRBV28 and TRBJ2-3, with TRBD2 matching 16 bases. V dropped 6 bases and J dropped 8; count of bases not matched to a gene: 17. CDR1 is MDHEN, CDR2 SYDVKM, per germline. CDR3 size: 19 residues. DNA of the CDR3: TGTGCCAGCAGCTCCGGGACTAGCGGGGGGGTACCGCTTCTCGGTACGCAGTATTTT. This gives the protein CASSSGTSGGVPLLGTQYF. Together with reference TRBV28 and TRBJ2-3, the CDR3 gives the full variable domain: DVKVTQSSRYLVKRTGEKVFLECVQDMDHENMFWYRQDPGLGLRLIYFSYDVKMKEKGDIPEGYSVSREKKERFSLILESASTNQTSMYLCASSSGTSGGVPLLGTQYFGPGTRLTVL.

The gene calls are TRBV10-3 and TRBJ1-2; D gene ambiguous. The CDR3 totals 15 residues. CDR1 and CDR2 from the germline V gene are ENHRY and SYGVKD. Between the trimmed V and J ends, which lost 4 bases and 2 bases, there was a span of 14 bases. For the CDR3, the DNA is TGTGCCATCAGTGGTACGGCGGAATTGAACTATGGCTACACCTTC. It codes for CAISGTAELNYGYTF.

V gene TRBV19 combines with J gene TRBJ2-3, with a possible D match to TRBD2 (6 bases). The V and J ends lost 3 bases and 5 bases respectively, with 18 bases between them. The CDR3 runs 16 residues. Per the germline V gene, CDR1 is LNHDA and CDR2 is SQIVND (reference sequence). The CDR3 loop is CASSIPGGYIVDTQYF. DNA for the CDR3: TGTGCCAGTAGTATCCCCGGGGGATACATAGTAGATACGCAGTATTTT.

DNA of the CDR3: TGTGCCAGTAGTATAGGGCAACAAGGGGTGGACACCATATATTTT. Translated, it gives CASSIGQQGVDTIYF. This chain links TRBV19 with TRBJ1-3; tentative D call: TRBD1 (5 bases). CDR3 size: 15 residues. Germline assignment: CDR1 LNHDA and CDR2 SQIVND (reference sequence). Deletions cut 1 base from V and 8 bases from J, with 15 bases between.

This chain links TRBV28 with TRBJ2-7; perhaps TRBD1 as D (6 bases). There are 16 residues in the CDR3. Trimming took 2 bases from V and 3 from J, leaving 17 bases between them. The germline V gene encodes CDR1 MDHEN and CDR2 SYDVKM. CDR3 sequence (DNA): TGTGCCAGCAGTTTACTATCAGGGGCCAGTTACTACGAGCAGTACTTC. Translated: CASSLLSGASYYEQYF.

The rearrangement uses TRBV28 and TRBJ2-3; 7 nucleotides agree with TRBD2. Unmatched junction bases numbered 11, after V lost 3 bases and J lost 2 bases. Germline V gene data show CDR1 as MDHEN and CDR2 as SYDVKM. This CDR3 has 17 residues. The CDR3 region is CASSFSGATSFTDTQYF. As DNA, the CDR3 is TGTGCCAGCAGTTTCAGCGGGGCTACCTCCTTCACAGATACGCAGTATTTT.

J is TRBJ2-5 and V is TRBV5-4; D is ambiguous. This CDR3 is 12 amino acids long. Germline values: CDR1 SGHNT, CDR2 YYREEE (reference sequence). Trimming took off 3 bases at V and 5 bases at J, with 8 bases between the two ends. The CDR3 DNA is TGTGCCAGCAGCTCCCGTCGGGAGACCCAGTACTTC. Translating gives CASSSRRETQYF.

The chain links TRBV28 to TRBJ1-3; 7 bases are a match to TRBD1. After removal of 5 bases from V and 0 bases from J, the junction contained 10 bases not matched to a gene. Looked up from germline, CDR1 is MDHEN and CDR2 is SYDVKM. This CDR3 has 17 residues. The CDR3 bases are TGTGCCAGCAGTCATGGAAACAGGGGCCACTCTGGAAACACCATATATTTT. Translation: CASSHGNRGHSGNTIYF.

V and J are TRBV5-1 and TRBJ2-1; TRBD1 aligns across 7 bases. CDR3 length: 14 residues. The germline gives CDR1 SGHRS, CDR2 YFSETQ. The junction had 4 bases not matched to a gene; V was cut back by 4 bases and J by 3 bases. The CDR3 DNA reads as TGCGCCAGCAGCAGACAGGGAGACTACAATGAGCAGTTCTTC. Translating it yields CASSRQGDYNEQFF.

This chain joins TRBV7-8 and TRBJ2-4, with D possibly being TRBD2 (6 bases). CDR3 length: 19 residues. Deletions cut 5 bases from V and 1 base from J, with 24 bases between. From germline, CDR1 is SGHVS and CDR2 FQNEAQ. The CDR3 sequence: CASSAGYQGRGLAKNIQYF. For the CDR3, the DNA is TGTGCCAGCAGCGCAGGCTATCAAGGACGGGGGTTGGCCAAAAACATTCAGTACTTC.

The rearrangement links TRBV27 to TRBJ1-3, with D maybe TRBD1 (6 bases). CDR1 MNHEY and CDR2 SMNVEV come from the germline V gene (reference sequence). The V gene lost 6 bases and the J gene lost 2 bases, with 17 bases spanning the gap. The CDR3 runs to 16 residues. CDR3 in DNA: TGTGCCAGCAGCAGTAGGAGAACAGGGACTGGAAACACCATATATTTT. Protein product: CASSSRRTGTGNTIYF.

This clone was detected a few times. This chain joins TRBV5-6 and TRBJ1-3; 9 bases line up with TRBD1. The CDR3 covers 15 residues. CDR1 is SGHDT and CDR2 is YYEEEE in the germline V gene. J gave up 4 bases and V 4 bases, and 6 bases lay outside the gene matches. The CDR3: CASSPETGGGNTIYF. In DNA form, the CDR3 reads TGTGCCAGCAGCCCAGAAACAGGGGGCGGAAACACCATATATTTT. The complete variable domain, with remaining parts taken from reference TRBV5-6 and TRBJ1-3, reads DAGVTQSPTHLIKTRGQQVTLRCSPKSGHDTVSWYQQALGQGPQFIFQYYEEEERQRGNFPDRFSGHQFPNYSSELNVNALLLGDSALYLCASSPETGGGNTIYFGEGSWLTVV.

The V and J genes are TRBV18 and TRBJ2-3, with 8 bases matching TRBD2. Per germline, CDR1 KGHSH and CDR2 LQKENI. This CDR3 has 13 residues. Germline trimming cut 10 bases from V and 5 bases from J; bases unmatched to any gene: 8. The CDR3 is CATAPSGRDTQYF. In DNA, the CDR3 is TGTGCCACCGCACCGAGCGGGAGAGATACGCAGTATTTT.

This sequence joins TRBV2 and TRBJ2-3; D is ambiguous. The V gene's germline CDR1 is SNHLY and CDR2 FYNNEI. V gave up 5 bases and J gave up 0 bases, with 3 bases separating them. This CDR3 is 12 amino acids long. The CDR3 is CASSRSTDTQYF. For the CDR3, the DNA is TGTGCCAGCAGTCGGAGCACAGATACGCAGTATTTT.